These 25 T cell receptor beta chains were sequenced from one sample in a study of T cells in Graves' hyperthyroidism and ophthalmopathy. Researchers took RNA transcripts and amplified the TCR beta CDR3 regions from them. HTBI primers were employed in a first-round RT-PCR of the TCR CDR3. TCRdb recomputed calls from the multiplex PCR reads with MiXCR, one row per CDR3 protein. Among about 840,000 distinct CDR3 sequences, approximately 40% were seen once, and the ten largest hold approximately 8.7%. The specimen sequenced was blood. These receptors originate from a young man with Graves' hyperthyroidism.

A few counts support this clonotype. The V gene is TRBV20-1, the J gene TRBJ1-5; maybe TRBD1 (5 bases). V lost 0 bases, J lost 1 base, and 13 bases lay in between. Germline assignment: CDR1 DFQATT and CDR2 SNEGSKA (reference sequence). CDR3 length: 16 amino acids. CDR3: CSARDGAGGSNQPQHF. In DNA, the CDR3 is TGCAGTGCTAGAGATGGGGCCGGGGGGAGCAATCAGCCCCAGCATTTT.

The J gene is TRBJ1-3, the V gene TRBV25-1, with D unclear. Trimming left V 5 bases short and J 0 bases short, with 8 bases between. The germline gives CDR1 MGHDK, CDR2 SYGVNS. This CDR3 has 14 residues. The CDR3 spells CASSSLLSGNTIYF. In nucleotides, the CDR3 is TGTGCCAGCAGTTCTTTGCTCTCTGGAAACACCATATATTTT.

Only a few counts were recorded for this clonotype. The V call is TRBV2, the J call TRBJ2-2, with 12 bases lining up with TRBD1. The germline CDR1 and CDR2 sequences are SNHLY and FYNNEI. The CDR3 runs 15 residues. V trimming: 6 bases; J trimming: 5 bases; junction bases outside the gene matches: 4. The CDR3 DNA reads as TGTGCCAGCAGCCGGGACAGGGGGCGAACCGGGGAGCTGTTTTTT. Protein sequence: CASSRDRGRTGELFF.

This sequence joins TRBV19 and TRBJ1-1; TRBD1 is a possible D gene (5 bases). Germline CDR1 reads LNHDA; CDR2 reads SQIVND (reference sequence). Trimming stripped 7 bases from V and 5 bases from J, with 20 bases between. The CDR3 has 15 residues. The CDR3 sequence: CASTPLEGIGTEAFF. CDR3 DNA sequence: TGTGCCAGTACCCCCCTGGAGGGGATTGGTACTGAAGCTTTCTTT.

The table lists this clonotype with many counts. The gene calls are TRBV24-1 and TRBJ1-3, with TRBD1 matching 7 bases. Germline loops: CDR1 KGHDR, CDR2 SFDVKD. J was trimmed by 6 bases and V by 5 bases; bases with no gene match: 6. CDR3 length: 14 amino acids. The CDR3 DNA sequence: TGTGCCACCAGTGGTCGGGACAGTTTAAACACCATATATTTT. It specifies CATSGRDSLNTIYF.

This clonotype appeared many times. Written as DNA, the CDR3 is TGTGCCATCAGTGAGTATCAGACAGGGGATCAGCCCCAGCATTTT. This sequence encodes CAISEYQTGDQPQHF. The chain employs TRBV10-3 and TRBJ1-5, with 8 bases matching TRBD1. CDR3 length: 15 residues. J gave up 5 bases and V 1 base, and 4 bases lay outside the gene matches. CDR1 and CDR2 from the germline V gene are ENHRY and SYGVKD.

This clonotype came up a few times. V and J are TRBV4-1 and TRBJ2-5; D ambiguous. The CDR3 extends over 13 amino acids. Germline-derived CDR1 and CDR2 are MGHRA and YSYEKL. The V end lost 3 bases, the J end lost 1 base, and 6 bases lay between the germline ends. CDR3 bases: TGCGCCAGCAGCCATAACATCCAAGAGACCCAGTACTTC. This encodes CASSHNIQETQYF.

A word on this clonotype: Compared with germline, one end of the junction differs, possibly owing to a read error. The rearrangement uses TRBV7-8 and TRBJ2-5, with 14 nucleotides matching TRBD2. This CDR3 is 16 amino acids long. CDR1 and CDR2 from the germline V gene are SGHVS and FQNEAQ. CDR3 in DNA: TGTGCCAGCAGCCCGGGACTAGCGGGAGCCCAAGCGACCCAGTACTTC. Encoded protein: CASSPGLAGAQATQYF.

The CDR3 sequence: CASSGTPLEQYF. CDR3 coding DNA: TGTGCCAGTAGTGGGACTCCACTTGAGCAGTACTTC. V is TRBV19 and J is TRBJ2-7; possibly TRBD2 for D (6 bases). V lost 5 bases, J lost 7 bases, and 12 bases lay in between. From germline, CDR1 is LNHDA and CDR2 SQIVND (reference sequence). The CDR3 consists of 12 residues.

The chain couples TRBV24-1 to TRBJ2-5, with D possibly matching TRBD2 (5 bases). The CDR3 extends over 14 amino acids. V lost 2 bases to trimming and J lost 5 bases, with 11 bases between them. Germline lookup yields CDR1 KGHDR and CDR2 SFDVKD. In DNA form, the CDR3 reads TGTGCCACCAGTGATTCTCGGACTGGGGAGACCCAGTACTTC. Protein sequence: CATSDSRTGETQYF.

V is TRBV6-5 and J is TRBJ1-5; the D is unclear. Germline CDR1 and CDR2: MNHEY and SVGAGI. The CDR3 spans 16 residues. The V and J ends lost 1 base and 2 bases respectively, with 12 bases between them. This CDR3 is CASSYLGLRGNQPQHF. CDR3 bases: TGTGCCAGCAGTTACTTGGGCCTCCGGGGCAATCAGCCCCAGCATTTT.

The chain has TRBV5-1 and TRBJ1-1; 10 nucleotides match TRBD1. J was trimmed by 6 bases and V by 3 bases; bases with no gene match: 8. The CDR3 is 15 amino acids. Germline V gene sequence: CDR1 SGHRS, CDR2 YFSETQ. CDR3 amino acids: CASSSTRTGGSEAFF. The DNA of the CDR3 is TGCGCCAGCAGCTCAACTAGGACAGGGGGATCTGAAGCTTTCTTT.

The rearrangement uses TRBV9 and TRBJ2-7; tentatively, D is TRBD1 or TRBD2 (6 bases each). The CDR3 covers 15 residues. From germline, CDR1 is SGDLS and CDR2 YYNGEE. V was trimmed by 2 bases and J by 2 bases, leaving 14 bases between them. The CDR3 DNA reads TGTGCCAGCAGCGTCGGGGGCTCTGTTGCCTACGAGCAGTACTTC. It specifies CASSVGGSVAYEQYF.

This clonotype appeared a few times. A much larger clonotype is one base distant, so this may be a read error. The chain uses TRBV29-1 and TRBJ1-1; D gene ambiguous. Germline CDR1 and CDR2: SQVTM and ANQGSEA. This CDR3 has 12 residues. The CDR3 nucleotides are TGCGGCGTTGTTGGCCAAAGCACTGAAGCTTTCTTT. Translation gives CGVVGQSTEAFF.

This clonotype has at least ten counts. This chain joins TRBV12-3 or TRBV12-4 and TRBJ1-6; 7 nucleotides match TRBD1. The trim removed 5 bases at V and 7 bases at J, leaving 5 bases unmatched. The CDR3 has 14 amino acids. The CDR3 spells CASSQTGPNSPLHF. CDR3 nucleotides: TGTGCCAGCAGTCAGACAGGGCCGAATTCACCCCTCCACTTT.

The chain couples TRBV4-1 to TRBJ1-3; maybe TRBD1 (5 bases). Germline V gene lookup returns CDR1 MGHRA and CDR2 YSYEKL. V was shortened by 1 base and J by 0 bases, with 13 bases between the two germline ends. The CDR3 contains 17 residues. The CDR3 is CASSQGGVSSSGNTIYF. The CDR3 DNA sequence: TGCGCCAGCAGCCAAGGGGGGGTTTCGAGCTCTGGAAACACCATATATTTT.

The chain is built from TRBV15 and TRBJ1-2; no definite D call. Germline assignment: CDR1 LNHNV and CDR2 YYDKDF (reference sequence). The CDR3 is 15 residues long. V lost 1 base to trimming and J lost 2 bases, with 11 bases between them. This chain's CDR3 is CATSRGQTANYGYTF. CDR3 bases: TGTGCCACCAGCAGAGGGCAAACCGCGAACTATGGCTACACCTTC. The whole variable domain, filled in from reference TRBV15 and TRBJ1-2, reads DAMVIQNPRYQVTQFGKPVTLSCSQTLNHNVMYWYQQKSSQAPKLLFHYYDKDFNNEADTPDNFQSRRPNTSFCFLDIRSPGLGDTAMYLCATSRGQTANYGYTFGSGTRLTVV.

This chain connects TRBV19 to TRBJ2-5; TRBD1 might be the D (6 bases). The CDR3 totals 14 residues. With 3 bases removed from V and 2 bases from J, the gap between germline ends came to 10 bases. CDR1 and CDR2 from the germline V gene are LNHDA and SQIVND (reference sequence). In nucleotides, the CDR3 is TGTGCCAGTAGTATGACAGGTGGACAAGAGACCCAGTACTTC. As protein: CASSMTGGQETQYF. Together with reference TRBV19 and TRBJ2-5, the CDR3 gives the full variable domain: DGGITQSPKYLFRKEGQNVTLSCEQNLNHDAMYWYRQDPGQGLRLIYYSQIVNDFQKGDIAEGYSVSREKKESFPLTVTSAQKNPTAFYLCASSMTGGQETQYFGPGTRLLVL.

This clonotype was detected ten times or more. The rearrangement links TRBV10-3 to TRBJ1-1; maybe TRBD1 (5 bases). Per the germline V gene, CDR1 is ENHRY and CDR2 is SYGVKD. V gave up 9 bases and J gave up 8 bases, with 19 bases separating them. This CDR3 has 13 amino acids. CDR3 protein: CAMATDNSIEAFF. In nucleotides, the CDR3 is TGTGCCATGGCGACAGACAATTCAATAGAAGCTTTCTTT.

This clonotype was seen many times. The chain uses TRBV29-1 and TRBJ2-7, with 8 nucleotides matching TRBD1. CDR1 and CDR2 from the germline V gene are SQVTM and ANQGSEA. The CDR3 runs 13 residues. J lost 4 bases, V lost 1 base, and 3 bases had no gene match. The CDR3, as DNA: TGCAGCGTTGAAGTCGGACAGGGTTACGAGCAGTACTTC. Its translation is CSVEVGQGYEQYF.

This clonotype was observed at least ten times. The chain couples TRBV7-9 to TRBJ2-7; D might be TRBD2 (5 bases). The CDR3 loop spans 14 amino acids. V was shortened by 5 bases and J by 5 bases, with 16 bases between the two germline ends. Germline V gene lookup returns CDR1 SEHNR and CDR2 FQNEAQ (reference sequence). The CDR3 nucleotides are TGTGCCAGCAGCCAAAACCGGGAACCCGACGAGCAGTACTTC. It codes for CASSQNREPDEQYF.

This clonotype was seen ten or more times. This CDR3 is CASSPGGVGDYGYTF. CDR3 sequence (DNA): TGTGCCAGCAGCCCCGGGGGGGTAGGAGACTATGGCTACACCTTC. V and J are TRBV7-9 and TRBJ1-2; weak D call: TRBD1 (5 bases). This CDR3 comprises 15 residues. Germline-derived CDR1 and CDR2 are SEHNR and FQNEAQ (reference sequence). Trimming pared 5 bases from V and 3 bases from J, leaving 16 bases between.

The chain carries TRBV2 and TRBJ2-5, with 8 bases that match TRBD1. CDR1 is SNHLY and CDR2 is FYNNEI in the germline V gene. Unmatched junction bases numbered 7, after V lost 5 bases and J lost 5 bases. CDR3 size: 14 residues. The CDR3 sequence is CASSPWTGIETQYF. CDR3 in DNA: TGTGCCAGCAGTCCATGGACAGGGATTGAGACCCAGTACTTC.

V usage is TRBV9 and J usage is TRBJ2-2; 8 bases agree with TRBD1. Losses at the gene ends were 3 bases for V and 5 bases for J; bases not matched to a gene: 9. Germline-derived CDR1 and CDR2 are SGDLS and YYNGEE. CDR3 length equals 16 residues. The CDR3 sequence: CASSEGAGGKTGELFF. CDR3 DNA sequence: TGTGCCAGCAGCGAGGGGGCAGGGGGCAAAACCGGGGAGCTGTTTTTT.

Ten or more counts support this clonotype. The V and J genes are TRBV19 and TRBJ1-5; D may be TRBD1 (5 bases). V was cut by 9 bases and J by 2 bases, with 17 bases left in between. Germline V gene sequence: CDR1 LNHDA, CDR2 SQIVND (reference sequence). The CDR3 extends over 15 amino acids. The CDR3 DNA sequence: TGTGCCAGCTATCAAGGGGACTTGGGCAATCAGCCCCAGCATTTT. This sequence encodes CASYQGDLGNQPQHF.